Listed below are T cell receptor beta chains from one sample, sequenced in a study of CD8 T cells in Susac syndrome. Each CDR3 protein gets one entry after TCRdb re-called the immunoSEQ multiplex PCR reads with MiXCR. The sample includes hundreds of thousands of distinct CDR3 sequences, 75% to 85% seen only once; the top ten take roughly 0.21%. Sequencing used CD8+ T cells from PBMCs. These receptors all stem from a human donor with multiple sclerosis. CDR3s include the opening cysteine and the closing phenylalanine or tryptophan. A D gene is named only where the DNA matches it firmly. Clone size is stated in some rows and not others, as once, few, many or a class when expanded.

v_call	clone_size	j_call	d_call	cdr3_nt	cdr3_aa
TRBV4-3	.	TRBJ1-1	TRBD1	TGCGCCAGCAGCCATACACAGGGGTGGATCACTGAAGCTTTCTTT	CASSHTQGWITEAFF
TRBV13	few	TRBJ1-2	TRBD1	TGTGCCAGCAGCAGGGACAGGGGCTCGTATGGCTACACCTTC	CASSRDRGSYGYTF
TRBV3-1	.	TRBJ2-7	TRBD2	TGTGCCAGCAGGGGGCGGGGGACTAACCCCTACGAGCAGTACTTC	CASRGRGTNPYEQYF
TRBV10-3	.	TRBJ1-1	TRBD1	TGTGCCATCAGGGACAGGGATCTGAACACTGAAGCTTTCTTT	CAIRDRDLNTEAFF
TRBV5-6	.	TRBJ2-7	.	TGTGCCAGCAGTTTCAGCGGCGGGTTCTACTACGAGCAGTACTTC	CASSFSGGFYYEQYF
TRBV15	.	TRBJ2-2	.	TGTGCCACCAGCAGCGCGGGGACCGGGGAGCTGTTTTTT	CATSSAGTGELFF
TRBV7-2	.	TRBJ2-3	.	TGTGCCAGCAGCATGTTCCACTGGCAGTCCACAGATACGCAGTATTTT	CASSMFHWQSTDTQYF
TRBV10-3	few	TRBJ1-1	.	TGTGCCATCAGTGGTACTACAGGGACGAACACTGAAGCTTTCTTT	CAISGTTGTNTEAFF
TRBV27	.	TRBJ1-5	.	TGTGCCAGCAGTTTAGCACGGGTCAATCAGCCCCAGCATTTT	CASSLARVNQPQHF
TRBV27	.	TRBJ2-1	.	TGTGCCAGCAGTTTCCAAGCGGACAATGAGCAGTTCTTC	CASSFQADNEQFF
TRBV28	.	TRBJ1-1	.	TGTGCCAGCAGTTTAGGATGGCAGGGAGGGCTCACTGAAGCTTTCTTT	CASSLGWQGGLTEAFF
TRBV6-5	once	TRBJ1-4	.	TGTGCCAGCAGTTACTTCGGGGGGCAAGAAAAACTGTTTTTT	CASSYFGGQEKLFF
TRBV6-1	few	TRBJ1-1	.	TGTGCCAGCAGTCGCCTCACCAACACTGAAGCTTTCTTT	CASSRLTNTEAFF
TRBV19	.	TRBJ1-1	.	TGTGCCATTTTATTAGGCACTGAAGCTTTCTTT	CAILLGTEAFF
TRBV5-1	.	TRBJ2-5	.	TGCGCCAGCAGCCAGGCTTGGATCGGAGAGACCCAGTACTTC	CASSQAWIGETQYF
TRBV9	.	TRBJ2-2	TRBD1	TGTGCCAGCAGCGTAGCTGTTTACAGGGGTTCAGGGGAGCTGTTTTTT	CASSVAVYRGSGELFF
TRBV15	.	TRBJ1-2	.	TGTGCCACCAGCAGAGCTTCCGGGACGATCTATGGCTACACCTTC	CATSRASGTIYGYTF
TRBV11-3	.	TRBJ2-2	TRBD1	TGTGCCAGCCAAGATCCAGGGGGCACCGGGGAGCTGTTTTTT	CASQDPGGTGELFF
TRBV14	.	TRBJ2-2	.	TGTGCCAGCAGCCAAGATACGGTGGTGGGCACCGGGGAGCTGTTTTTT	CASSQDTVVGTGELFF
TRBV3-1	.	TRBJ1-1	TRBD1	TGTGCCAGCAGCCAGGACAGGCGGAGAACTGAAGCTTTCTTT	CASSQDRRRTEAFF
TRBV19	.	TRBJ2-1	.	TGTGCCAGTAGTCAGTTGTACAATGAGCAGTTCTTC	CASSQLYNEQFF
TRBV10-1	.	TRBJ2-1	.	TGCGCCAGCAGTCCACAGGGCACGGGGGATGAGCAGTTCTTC	CASSPQGTGDEQFF
TRBV28	.	TRBJ2-5	TRBD1	TGTGCCAGCACCCCAGGACAGGACCAAGAGACCCAGTACTTC	CASTPGQDQETQYF
TRBV5-4	.	TRBJ2-2	.	TGTGCCAGCAGCTTCGACAGGAACACCGGGGAGCTGTTTTTT	CASSFDRNTGELFF